This T cell receptor (beta chain) was obtained from a study of identifying expanded T cells in peripheral blood. Study-level findings and limits: Technical replicates showed around 1.2 changed clones; around 2 weeks about 16.4; four weeks 19.

Germline V gene sequence: CDR1 SQVTM, CDR2 ANQGSEA. Germline trimming cut 6 bases from V and 4 bases from J; bases unmatched to any gene: 9. The length of the CDR3 is 13 residues. Clones were sequenced by immunoSEQ multiplex PCR, and TCRdb holds only the in-frame ones, with some missing. The sample includes over 85,000 clones, approximately 88% of them seen just once. With regard to this clone: Its antigen is not known.

Collection occurred without any documented infections or immune events in donors. Material: blood. The TCR was taken from a person aged 18-70 years in good health. The chain couples TRBV29-1 to TRBJ2-7, with 7 bases lining up with TRBD1. CDR3 loop: CSVVKGGGYEQYF. CDR3 DNA sequence: TGCAGCGTAGTAAAAGGGGGCGGGTACGAGCAGTACTTC.